The next 14 T cell receptor beta chains were all read from a single sample in a study of T cell clonality in common variable immunodeficiency (dated by TCRdb to about 2015). Library prep was done by the immunoSEQ multiplex PCR assay. In its TCRdb copy, this immuneACCESS table keeps in-frame sequences only and misses some clones. Where compared with another copy, unresolved V genes explain less than half of these, and the others have no known cause. The table shows around 50,000 clones here, with no singletons. About 1.7% of the sample is held by the ten biggest clonotypes. The sample comprised peripheral blood mononuclear cells. The receptors were sampled from a person between 18 and 75 years old in good health.

This clone was seen many times. At one boundary the junction diverges from the germline segment, which might be a read error. The read halts 3 residues ahead of the CDR3 end, with the missing end drawn from the germline J gene. The rearrangement uses TRBV7-3 and TRBJ2-5; the D gene is possibly TRBD1 (6 bases). The germline V gene has CDR1 SGHTA and CDR2 FQGTGA. The CDR3 extends over 13 amino acids. Here the CDR3 reads CASSITGLETQYF. The CDR3 bases that were read are TGTGCCAGCAGCATAACAGGGTTAGAGACC.

This clone has a count of ten or more. The read terminates 3 residues before the CDR3 end, so the remaining end is supplied by the germline J gene. V usage is TRBV12-5 and J usage is TRBJ2-2, with 8 bases fitting TRBD1. The germline CDR1 and CDR2 sequences are LGHNT and FRNRAP. V was clipped by 6 bases and J by 4 bases; unmatched bases: 7. This CDR3 has 15 amino acids. CDR3 sequence: CASGEGQGSTGELFF. The sequenced CDR3 bases are TGTGCTAGTGGGGAAGGACAGGGTAGCACCGGGGAG.

This clone was seen many times. The CDR3 is cut off 3 residues early in the read; its end comes from the germline J gene. The chain carries TRBV12-3 or TRBV12-4 and TRBJ2-1, with 7 bases aligning to TRBD1. Trimming removed 4 bases from V and 0 bases from J; junction bases left unmatched: 9. CDR3 size: 17 residues. The part of the CDR3 DNA that was read is TGTGCCAGCAGTTCATACAGGGGCCTTAGCTCCTACAATGAG. It specifies CASSSYRGLSSYNE. The whole CDR3 is CASSSYRGLSSYNEQFF.

This clone was recorded at least ten times. The CDR3 sequence is CASRDSLVTLHF. CDR3 DNA, as far as it was read: TGTGCCAGCAGGGACAGCCTCGTGACC. The chain couples TRBV5-5 to TRBJ1-6; D perhaps matches TRBD1 (6 bases). The read ends 3 residues shy of where the CDR3 ends; the end is completed using the germline J gene. The CDR3 loop spans 12 amino acids. Germline V gives CDR1 SGHKS, CDR2 YYEKEE (reference sequence). The full variable domain, completed using reference TRBV5-5 and TRBJ1-6, is DAGVTQSPTHLIKTRGQQVTLRCSPISGHKSVSWYQQVLGQGPQFIFQYYEKEERGRGNFPDRFSARQFPNYSSELNVNALLLGDSALYLCASRDSLVTLHFGNGTRLTVT.

This clone was observed at least ten times. One end of the junction fails to match germline, which may point to a read error. The CDR3 extends 3 residues past the end of the read, so its final part is completed from the germline J gene. The gene calls are TRBV4-2 and TRBJ2-3, with 11 bases that match TRBD2. The V gene's germline CDR1 is LGHNA and CDR2 YNFKEQ. This CDR3 spans 18 amino acids. The CDR3 DNA, read in part, is TGCGCCAGCAGCTGGGGACTAGCGGCTCCCGGTAGCACAGATACG. It translates to CASSWGLAAPGSTDT. The complete CDR3 reads CASSWGLAAPGSTDTQYF.

Many counts were recorded for this clone. The read falls 3 residues short of the CDR3 end, and the missing part is taken from the germline J gene. The chain joins TRBV20-1 to TRBJ1-5; perhaps TRBD1 as D (5 bases). V lost 4 bases, J lost 5 bases, and 12 bases lay in between. The CDR3 consists of 13 residues. Germline V gene data show CDR1 as DFQATT and CDR2 as SNEGSKA (reference sequence). The CDR3 loop is CSATFQGDQPQHF. The sequenced part of the CDR3 DNA is TGCAGTGCTACCTTTCAGGGAGATCAGCCC.

In this sample, this clone turned up many times. The CDR3 end is not reached by the read, which stops 3 residues before it; the germline J gene fills it in. The chain joins TRBV20-1 to TRBJ2-5; possible D gene TRBD2, 6 bases. Trimming removed 3 bases at V and 1 base at J, with 12 bases between. Germline V gene lookup returns CDR1 DFQATT and CDR2 SNEGSKA (reference sequence). CDR3 length: 14 amino acids. CDR3 in amino acids: CSASTRDSQETQYF. CDR3 bases read: TGCAGTGCTAGCACCCGGGACTCCCAAGAGACC.

This clone appeared many times. With the read ending 3 residues before the CDR3 end, the germline J gene is used to fill in that end. The rearrangement joins TRBV18 to TRBJ1-1; TRBD1 matches 9 bases. The CDR3 has 16 residues. CDR1 KGHSH and CDR2 LQKENI come from the germline V gene. The V segment lost 3 bases and the J segment 1 base; nucleotides outside the gene matches: 6. The CDR3 sequence is CASSPGTGQGNTEAFF. The CDR3 DNA, read in part, is TGTGCCAGCTCACCTGGGACAGGGCAGGGGAACACTGAA.

As to this clone: The CDR3 end falls 3 residues outside the read, so it is completed with the germline J gene. This chain connects TRBV7-9 to TRBJ2-2; maybe TRBD1 (5 bases). In germline, CDR1 is SEHNR, CDR2 FQNEAQ (reference sequence). This CDR3 spans 14 amino acids. The CDR3 DNA, read in part, is TGTGCCAGCAGCTTAGGGGGCCGTAATGAAAAG. Amino acids: CASSLGGRNEK. The CDR3 as a whole reads CASSLGGRNEKLFF.

This clone was detected ten times or more. The read ends 3 residues before the CDR3 terminus; that terminus is restored from the germline J gene. The chain carries TRBV4-1 and TRBJ2-7, with 8 bases fitting TRBD1. J was trimmed by 3 bases and V by 3 bases; bases with no gene match: 10. CDR1 and CDR2 from the germline V gene are MGHRA and YSYEKL. The CDR3 consists of 16 residues. CDR3 bases read: TGCGCCAGCAGCCAGACTCCCGGGACAGGTTTCTACGAG. Translating gives CASSQTPGTGFYE. The full-length CDR3 reads as CASSQTPGTGFYEQYF.

There are many counts of this clone. CDR3 loop: CASSFGSGSFETQYF. The CDR3 DNA, read in part, is TGTGCCAGCAGCTTTGGTAGCGGGAGTTTCGAGACC. The chain links TRBV7-8 to TRBJ2-5, with 9 bases fitting TRBD2. The read terminates 3 residues ahead of where the CDR3 ends, so the germline J gene completes it. The CDR3 has 15 residues. CDR1 is SGHVS and CDR2 is FQNEAQ in the germline V gene. V gave up 3 bases and J gave up 5 bases; unmatched junction bases: 7.

This clone was found many times. Read sequence stops 3 residues before the CDR3 end, and the germline J gene provides the missing end. This chain links TRBV19 with TRBJ2-5, with 10 bases that match TRBD1. There are 16 residues in the CDR3. Looked up from germline, CDR1 is LNHDA and CDR2 is SQIVND (reference sequence). With 7 bases clipped from V and 5 bases from J, the junction kept 13 bases outside the gene matches. CDR3 residues: CASTLSGTGELETQYF. The sequenced part of the CDR3 DNA is TGTGCCAGTACCCTCTCCGGGACAGGGGAGTTGGAGACC.

This clone was counted between two and nine times. A much larger clonotype is one base distant, so this may be a read error. The read comes to an end 3 residues before the CDR3 does, leaving the germline J gene to fill in the end. At the DNA level, this CDR3 is encoded by other sequences in the same sample as well. The rearrangement links TRBV7-2 to TRBJ1-3; possibly TRBD1 for D (5 bases). There are 16 residues in the CDR3. The germline V gene has CDR1 SGHTA and CDR2 FQGNSA. Trimming stripped 0 bases from V and 0 bases from J, with 9 bases between. CDR3 bases read: TGTGCCAGCAGCTTAGCGGGGCCCCTCTCTGGAAACACC. Translating it yields CASSLAGPLSGNT. The whole CDR3 reads CASSLAGPLSGNTIYF. Complete variable domain (other parts from reference TRBV7-2 and TRBJ1-3): GAGVSQSPSNKVTEKGKDVELRCDPISGHTALYWYRQSLGQGLEFLIYFQGNSAPDKSGLPSDRFSAERTGGSVSTLTIQRTQQEDSAVYLCASSLAGPLSGNTIYFGEGSWLTVV.

This clone was counted many times. The read stops 3 residues short of the end of the CDR3; the missing end is completed from the germline J gene. The chain couples TRBV7-8 to TRBJ2-2, with 8 bases aligning to TRBD1. Germline values: CDR1 SGHVS, CDR2 FQNEAQ. V gave up 8 bases and J gave up 6 bases; unmatched junction bases: 5. This CDR3 contains 13 residues. The covered CDR3 bases are TGTGCCAGCTATCAGGGGGCTGCCGGGGAG. It encodes CASYQGAAGE. The entire CDR3 reads CASYQGAAGELFF.